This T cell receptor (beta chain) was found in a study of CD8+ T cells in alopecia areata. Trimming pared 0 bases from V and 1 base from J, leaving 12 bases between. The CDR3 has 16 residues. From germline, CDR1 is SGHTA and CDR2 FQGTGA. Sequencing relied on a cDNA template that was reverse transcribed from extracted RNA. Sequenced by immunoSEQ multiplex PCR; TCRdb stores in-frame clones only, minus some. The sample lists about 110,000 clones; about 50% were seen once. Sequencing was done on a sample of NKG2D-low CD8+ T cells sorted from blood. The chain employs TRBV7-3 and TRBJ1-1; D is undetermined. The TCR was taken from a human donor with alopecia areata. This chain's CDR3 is CASSLTRLRQNTEAFF. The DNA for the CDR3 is TGTGCCAGCAGCTTAACGCGTCTGCGACAGAACACTGAAGCTTTCTTT.